This is a list of T cell receptor beta chains from one sample in a study of T cell changes during pregnancy in multiple sclerosis. Assay used: immunoSEQ multiplex PCR; TCRdb lists only in-frame clones, some missing. The sample comprises 40,000 to 50,000 clones, approximately 89% of which are singletons, and 1% to 1.5% rests with the top ten. The sequenced sample was CD4+ T cells from peripheral blood mononuclear cells, obtained in the first trimester of pregnancy. The receptors were gathered from a female donor with multiple sclerosis, enrolled in a pregnancy study. Each CDR3 is given with its conserved first and last residue. The D gene is left open where the match is weak. The size entry is marked missing in some rows and otherwise reads once, few, many or a size class.

DNA,CDR3,V,size,J,D
TGTGCCAGCAGCTTGGGATTAGCGGGAGGGCCGAGAACAGATACGCAGTATTTT,CASSLGLAGGPRTDTQYF,TRBV5-4,.,TRBJ2-3,TRBD2
TGCGCCAGCAGCTTGTTCCCCCCGGCCGGGGAGCTGTTTTTT,CASSLFPPAGELFF,TRBV5-1,.,TRBJ2-2,.
TGTGCCAGCACGGGACAGGAGAACACTGAAGCTTTCTTT,CASTGQENTEAFF,TRBV6-6,once,TRBJ1-1,TRBD1
TGCGCCAGCAGTTCCCTTGGACAGGGGAACTCCTACGAGCAGTACTTC,CASSSLGQGNSYEQYF,TRBV10-1,.,TRBJ2-7,TRBD1
TGTGCCAGCAGCCCGAGGACAGGTCTCGGCACCGGGGAGCTGTTTTTT,CASSPRTGLGTGELFF,TRBV5-4,.,TRBJ2-2,TRBD1
TGTGCCTGGAGTACAGGGCCCAATCAGCCCCAGCATTTT,CAWSTGPNQPQHF,TRBV30,.,TRBJ1-5,.
TGTGCCAGCAGCCCACGGACTAGTAATCTTCCCGGGGAGCTGTTTTTT,CASSPRTSNLPGELFF,TRBV6-6,few,TRBJ2-2,TRBD2
TGTGCCAGCAGTGTATCTAGCGGGAACTACAATGAGCAGTTCTTC,CASSVSSGNYNEQFF,TRBV6-1,.,TRBJ2-1,TRBD2
TGTGCCAGCAGCTCCCGGGACAGGGGGCGCAGTAGGACCGGGGAGCTGTTTTTT,CASSSRDRGRSRTGELFF,TRBV7-9,.,TRBJ2-2,TRBD1
TGTGCCAGCACCCATAAACGGCTAGCGGGAGACGAGCAGTACTTC,CASTHKRLAGDEQYF,TRBV7-8,.,TRBJ2-7,TRBD2
TGTGCTCTAAGTTCAGGCGGGAGTGAAACCTACAATGAGCAGTTCTTC,CALSSGGSETYNEQFF,TRBV30,.,TRBJ2-1,TRBD2
TGTGCCAGCAGGGTTACAGGGGTATGGTCACCCCTCCACTTT,CASRVTGVWSPLHF,TRBV7-2,.,TRBJ1-6,TRBD1
TGTGCCAGCAGCCGGACTACCACCTACGAGCAGTACTTC,CASSRTTTYEQYF,TRBV11-2,.,TRBJ2-7,.
TGCGCCAGCAGCTGGCAGGGGGGTAGCACAGATACGCAGTATTTT,CASSWQGGSTDTQYF,TRBV5-1,.,TRBJ2-3,.
TGCGCCAGCAGCGATACAGTGAGCTATGGCTACACCTTC,CASSDTVSYGYTF,TRBV10-1,few,TRBJ1-2,.
TGTGCCAGCGGATGGAGCGGGAGTTACTCCTACAATGAGCAGTTCTTC,CASGWSGSYSYNEQFF,TRBV5-6,.,TRBJ2-1,TRBD2
TGTGCCAGCAGCCCCCCAGGAGGGAGAGGAAACACCATATATTTT,CASSPPGGRGNTIYF,TRBV7-2,once,TRBJ1-3,.
TGTGCCAGCAGCCAACCCGGGACTAGCTACGAGCAGCACTTC,CASSQPGTSYEQHF,TRBV4-2,.,TRBJ2-7,TRBD2
TGTGCCAGCAGTTCCGGTCCAGGAATACATGGCTACACCTTC,CASSSGPGIHGYTF,TRBV6-5,.,TRBJ1-2,.
TGTGCCAGCAGTTCAGGACAGGCTCGGGGCTACACCTTC,CASSSGQARGYTF,TRBV27,.,TRBJ1-2,TRBD1
TGTGCCAGCAATCGTGCTAGCGGGGAGACAGATACGCAGTATTTT,CASNRASGETDTQYF,TRBV4-2,.,TRBJ2-3,TRBD2
TGTGCCAGCAGCTTAGGGGGACAGGTTAATGAAAAACTGTTTTTT,CASSLGGQVNEKLFF,TRBV7-2,.,TRBJ1-4,TRBD1
TGTGCCAGCAGCTTAGATGCGGGCGACGAGCAGTACTTC,CASSLDAGDEQYF,TRBV7-9,few,TRBJ2-7,.
TGTGCCAGCAGTTTATTTCGGGGGTACACCGGGGAGCTGTTTTTT,CASSLFRGYTGELFF,TRBV27,.,TRBJ2-2,.
TGCGCCAGCAGCCAAGAGCCAGCGCTGTACAATGAGCAGTTCTTC,CASSQEPALYNEQFF,TRBV4-3,.,TRBJ2-1,.
TGTGCCAGCTCACCGGGCGCCGAGACAGGGGACGAGCAGTACTTC,CASSPGAETGDEQYF,TRBV18,.,TRBJ2-7,TRBD1
TGTGCCAGCAGCCTCTCCCCCCCAGTTTACACCGGGGAGCTGTTTTTT,CASSLSPPVYTGELFF,TRBV14,.,TRBJ2-2,.
TGCGCCAGCAGCTTGGCCGCTAAAAATGAAAAACTGTTTTTT,CASSLAAKNEKLFF,TRBV5-1,.,TRBJ1-4,.
TGTGCCAGCTCACCGGCGGGCAGAGAGCAGTACTTC,CASSPAGREQYF,TRBV18,.,TRBJ2-7,.
TGTGCCAGCAGCTTAATAGGAGATACTAGCACAGATACGCAGTATTTT,CASSLIGDTSTDTQYF,TRBV5-6,few,TRBJ2-3,.
TGCGCCAGCAGCTTGTCGGCTAGCGGGGGTCAAGAGACCCAGTACTTC,CASSLSASGGQETQYF,TRBV5-1,.,TRBJ2-5,TRBD2
TGTGCCAGCAGCCAGACTAGCGGGAGGGTCCACGAGCAGTACTTC,CASSQTSGRVHEQYF,TRBV7-9,.,TRBJ2-7,TRBD2
TGTGCCAGCAGCTCACGGACTAGCGGAGTTAGCACAGATACGCAGTATTTT,CASSSRTSGVSTDTQYF,TRBV5-4,.,TRBJ2-3,TRBD2
TGTGCCAGCAGCGTACGAGCTTTAGGGGATTCACCCCTCCACTTT,CASSVRALGDSPLHF,TRBV9,once,TRBJ1-6,.
TGCAGCGCTAAATGGACAGGGCTCGCTATGGGCTACACCTTC,CSAKWTGLAMGYTF,TRBV29-1,.,TRBJ1-2,TRBD1
TGTGCCAGCAGTTATAACAGGGTTTACAATGAGCAGTTCTTC,CASSYNRVYNEQFF,TRBV27,.,TRBJ2-1,.
TGTGCCAGCTCACCACCGTATGCGGGGGAGTTCAATGAGCAGTTCTTC,CASSPPYAGEFNEQFF,TRBV18,once,TRBJ2-1,TRBD2
TGTGCTAGTGGTTCATGCACTGCAGGACAAAGTCGGGCCAACGTCCTGACTTTC,CASGSCTAGQSRANVLTF,TRBV12-5,.,TRBJ2-6,.
TGTGCCAGTAGTATGGGACAGGGTGGGACAGATACGCAGTATTTT,CASSMGQGGTDTQYF,TRBV19,.,TRBJ2-3,TRBD1
TGTGCCAGCAGCTTAGAAGGGACAGGGGTCTACGAGCAGTACTTC,CASSLEGTGVYEQYF,TRBV11-2,few,TRBJ2-7,TRBD1